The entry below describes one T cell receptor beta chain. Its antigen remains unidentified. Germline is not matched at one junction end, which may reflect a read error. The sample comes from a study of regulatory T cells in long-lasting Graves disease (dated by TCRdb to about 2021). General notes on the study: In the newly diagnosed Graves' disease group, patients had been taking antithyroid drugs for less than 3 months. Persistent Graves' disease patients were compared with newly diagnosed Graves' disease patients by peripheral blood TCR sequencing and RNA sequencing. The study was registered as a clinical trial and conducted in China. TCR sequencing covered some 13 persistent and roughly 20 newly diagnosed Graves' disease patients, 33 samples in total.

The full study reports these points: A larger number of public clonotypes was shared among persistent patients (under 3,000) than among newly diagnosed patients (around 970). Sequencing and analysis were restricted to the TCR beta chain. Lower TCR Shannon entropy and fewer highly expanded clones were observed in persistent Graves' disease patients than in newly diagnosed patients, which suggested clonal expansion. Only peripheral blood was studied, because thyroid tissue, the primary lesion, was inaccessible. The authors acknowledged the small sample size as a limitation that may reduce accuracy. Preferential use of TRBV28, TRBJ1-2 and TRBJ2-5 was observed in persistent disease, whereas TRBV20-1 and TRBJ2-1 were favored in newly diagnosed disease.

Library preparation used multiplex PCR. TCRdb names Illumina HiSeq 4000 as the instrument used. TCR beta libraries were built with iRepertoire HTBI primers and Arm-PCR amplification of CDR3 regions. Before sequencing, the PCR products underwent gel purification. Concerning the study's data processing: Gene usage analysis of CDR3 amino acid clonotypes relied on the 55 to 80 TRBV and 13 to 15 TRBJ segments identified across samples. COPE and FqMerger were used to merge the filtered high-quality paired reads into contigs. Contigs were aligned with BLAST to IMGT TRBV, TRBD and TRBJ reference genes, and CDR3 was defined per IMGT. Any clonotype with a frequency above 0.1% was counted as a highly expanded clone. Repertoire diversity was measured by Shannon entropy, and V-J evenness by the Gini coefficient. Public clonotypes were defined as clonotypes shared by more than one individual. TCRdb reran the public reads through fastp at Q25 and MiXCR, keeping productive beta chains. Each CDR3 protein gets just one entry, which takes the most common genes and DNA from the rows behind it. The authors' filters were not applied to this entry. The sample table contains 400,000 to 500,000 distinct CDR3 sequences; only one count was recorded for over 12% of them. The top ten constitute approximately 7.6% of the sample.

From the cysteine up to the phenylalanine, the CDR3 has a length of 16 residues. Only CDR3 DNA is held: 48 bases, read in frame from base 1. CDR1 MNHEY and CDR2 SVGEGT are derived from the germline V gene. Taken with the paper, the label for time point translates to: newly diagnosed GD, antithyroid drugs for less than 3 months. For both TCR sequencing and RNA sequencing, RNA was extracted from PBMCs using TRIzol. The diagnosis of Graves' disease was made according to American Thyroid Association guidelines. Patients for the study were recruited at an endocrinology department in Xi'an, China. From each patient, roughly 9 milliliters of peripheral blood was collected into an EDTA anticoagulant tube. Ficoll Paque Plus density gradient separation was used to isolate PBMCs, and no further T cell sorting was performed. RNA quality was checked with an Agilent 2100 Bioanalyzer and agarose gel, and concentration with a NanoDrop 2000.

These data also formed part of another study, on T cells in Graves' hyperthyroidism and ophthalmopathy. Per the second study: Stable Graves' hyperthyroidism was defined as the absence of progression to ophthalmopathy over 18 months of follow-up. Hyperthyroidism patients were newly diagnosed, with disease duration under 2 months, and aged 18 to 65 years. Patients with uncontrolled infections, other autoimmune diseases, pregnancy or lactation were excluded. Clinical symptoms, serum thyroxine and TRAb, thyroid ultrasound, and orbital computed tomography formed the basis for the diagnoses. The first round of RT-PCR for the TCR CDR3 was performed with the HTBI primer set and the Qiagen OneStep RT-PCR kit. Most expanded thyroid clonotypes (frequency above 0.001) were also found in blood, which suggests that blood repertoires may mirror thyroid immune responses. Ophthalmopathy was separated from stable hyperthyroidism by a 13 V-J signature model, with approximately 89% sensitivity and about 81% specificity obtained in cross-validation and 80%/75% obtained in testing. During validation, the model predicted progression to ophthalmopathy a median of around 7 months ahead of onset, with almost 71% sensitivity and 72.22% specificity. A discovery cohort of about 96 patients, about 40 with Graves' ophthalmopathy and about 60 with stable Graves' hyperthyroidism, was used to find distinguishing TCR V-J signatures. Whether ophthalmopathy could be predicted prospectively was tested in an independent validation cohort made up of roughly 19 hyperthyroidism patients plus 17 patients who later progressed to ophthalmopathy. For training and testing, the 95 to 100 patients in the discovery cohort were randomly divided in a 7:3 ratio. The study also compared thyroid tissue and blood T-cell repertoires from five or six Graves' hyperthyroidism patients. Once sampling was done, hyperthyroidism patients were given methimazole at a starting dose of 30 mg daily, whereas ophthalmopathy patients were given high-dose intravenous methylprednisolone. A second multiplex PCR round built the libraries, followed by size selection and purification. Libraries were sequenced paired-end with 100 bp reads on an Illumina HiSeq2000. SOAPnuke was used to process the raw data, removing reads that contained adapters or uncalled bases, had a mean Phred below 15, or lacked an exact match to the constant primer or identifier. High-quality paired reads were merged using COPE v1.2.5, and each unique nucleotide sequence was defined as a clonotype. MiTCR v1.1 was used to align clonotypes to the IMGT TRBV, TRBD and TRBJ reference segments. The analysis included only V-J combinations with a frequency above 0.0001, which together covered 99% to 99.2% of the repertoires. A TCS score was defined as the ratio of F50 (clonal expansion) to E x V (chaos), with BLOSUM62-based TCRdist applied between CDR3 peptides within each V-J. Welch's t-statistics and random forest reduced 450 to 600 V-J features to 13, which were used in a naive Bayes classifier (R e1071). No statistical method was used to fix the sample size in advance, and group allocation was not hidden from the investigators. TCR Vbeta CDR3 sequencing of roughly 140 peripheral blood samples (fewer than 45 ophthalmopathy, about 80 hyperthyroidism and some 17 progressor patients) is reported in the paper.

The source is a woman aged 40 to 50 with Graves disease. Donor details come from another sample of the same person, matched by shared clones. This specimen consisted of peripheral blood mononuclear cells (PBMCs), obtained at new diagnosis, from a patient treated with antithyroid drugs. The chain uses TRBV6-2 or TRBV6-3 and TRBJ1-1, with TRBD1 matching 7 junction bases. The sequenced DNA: TGTGTCAGCAGTTACCGCTTGGGGACAGCGTTCCCTGAAGCTTTCTTT. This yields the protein CVSSYRLGTAFPEAFF.